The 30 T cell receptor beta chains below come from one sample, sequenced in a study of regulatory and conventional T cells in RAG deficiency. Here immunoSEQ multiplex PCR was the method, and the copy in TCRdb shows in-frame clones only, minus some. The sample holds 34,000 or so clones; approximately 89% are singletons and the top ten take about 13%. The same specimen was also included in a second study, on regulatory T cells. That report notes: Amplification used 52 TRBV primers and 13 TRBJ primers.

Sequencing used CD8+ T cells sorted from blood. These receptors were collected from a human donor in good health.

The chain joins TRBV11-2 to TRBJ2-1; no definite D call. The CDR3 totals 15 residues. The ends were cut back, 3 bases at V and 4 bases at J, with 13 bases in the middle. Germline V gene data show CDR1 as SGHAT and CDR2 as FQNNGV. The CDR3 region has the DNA TGTGCCAGCAGCTTCCAGGATTCCACTTACAATGAGCAGTTCTTC. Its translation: CASSFQDSTYNEQFF.

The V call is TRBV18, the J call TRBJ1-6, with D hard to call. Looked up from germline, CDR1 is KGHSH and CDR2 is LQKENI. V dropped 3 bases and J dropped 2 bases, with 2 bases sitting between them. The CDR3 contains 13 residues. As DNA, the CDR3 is TGTGCCAGCTCACCCCCCTATAATTCACCCCTCCACTTT. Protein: CASSPPYNSPLHF.

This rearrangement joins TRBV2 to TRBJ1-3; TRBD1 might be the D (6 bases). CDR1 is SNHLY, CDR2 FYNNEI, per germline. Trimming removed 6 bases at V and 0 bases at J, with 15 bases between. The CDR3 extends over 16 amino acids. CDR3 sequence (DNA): TGTGCCAGCAGCCTAACGGGACAAGCCTCTGGAAACACCATATATTTT. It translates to CASSLTGQASGNTIYF.

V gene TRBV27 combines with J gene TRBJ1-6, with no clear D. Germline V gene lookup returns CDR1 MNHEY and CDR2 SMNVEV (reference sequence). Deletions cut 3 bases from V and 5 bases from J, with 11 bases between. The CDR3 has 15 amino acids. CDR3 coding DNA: TGTGCCAGCAGTTTGTCGGCGGTTAATAATTCACCCCTCCACTTT. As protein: CASSLSAVNNSPLHF.

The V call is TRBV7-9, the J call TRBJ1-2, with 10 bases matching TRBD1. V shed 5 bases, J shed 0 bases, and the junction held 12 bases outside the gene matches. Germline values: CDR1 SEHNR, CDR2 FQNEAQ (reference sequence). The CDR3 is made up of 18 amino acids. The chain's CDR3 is CASSPAGTGALSNYGYTF. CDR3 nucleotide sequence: TGTGCCAGCAGCCCCGCCGGGACAGGGGCGCTGTCTAACTATGGCTACACCTTC.

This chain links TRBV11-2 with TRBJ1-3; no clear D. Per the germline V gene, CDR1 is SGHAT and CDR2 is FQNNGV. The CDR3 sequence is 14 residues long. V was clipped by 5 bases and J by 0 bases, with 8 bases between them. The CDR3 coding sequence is TGTGCCAGCAGCCCAGTAAACTCTGGAAACACCATATATTTT. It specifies CASSPVNSGNTIYF.

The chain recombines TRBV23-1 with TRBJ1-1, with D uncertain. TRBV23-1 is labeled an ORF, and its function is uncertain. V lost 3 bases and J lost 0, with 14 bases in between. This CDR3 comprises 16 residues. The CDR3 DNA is TGCGCCAGCAGTCACGCTTGGCCAGCCATGAACACTGAAGCTTTCTTT. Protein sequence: CASSHAWPAMNTEAFF.

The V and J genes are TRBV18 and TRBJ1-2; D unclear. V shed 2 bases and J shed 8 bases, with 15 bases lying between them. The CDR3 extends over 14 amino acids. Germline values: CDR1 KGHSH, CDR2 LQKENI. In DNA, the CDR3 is TGTGCCAGCTCACCAGCCCCGACCCTTGGGGGCTACACCTTC. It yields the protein CASSPAPTLGGYTF.

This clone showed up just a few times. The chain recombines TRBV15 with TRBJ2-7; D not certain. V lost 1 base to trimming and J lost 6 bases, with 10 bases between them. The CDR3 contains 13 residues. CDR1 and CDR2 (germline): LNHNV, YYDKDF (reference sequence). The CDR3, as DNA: TGTGCCACCAGCAGAGTCGTAGAGAGCGAGCAGTACTTC. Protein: CATSRVVESEQYF.

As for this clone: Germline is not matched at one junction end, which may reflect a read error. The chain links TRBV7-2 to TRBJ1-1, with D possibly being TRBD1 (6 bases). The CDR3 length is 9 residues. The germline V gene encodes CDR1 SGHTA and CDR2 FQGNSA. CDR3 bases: TGTGCCAGCAGCTTACGACAGGACTTT. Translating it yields CASSLRQDF.

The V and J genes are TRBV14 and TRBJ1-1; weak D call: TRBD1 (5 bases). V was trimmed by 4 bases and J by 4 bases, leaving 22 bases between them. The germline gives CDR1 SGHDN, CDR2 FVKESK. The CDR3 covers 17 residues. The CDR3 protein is CASSLARLGEVSTEAFF. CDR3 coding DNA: TGTGCCAGCAGCCTTGCCAGGTTGGGGGAAGTGTCCACTGAAGCTTTCTTT.

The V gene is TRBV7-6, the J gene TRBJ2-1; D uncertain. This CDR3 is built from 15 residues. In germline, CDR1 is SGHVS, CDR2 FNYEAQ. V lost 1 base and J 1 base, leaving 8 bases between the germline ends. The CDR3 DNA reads TGTGCCAGCAGCTTAGTCTCAGCGTCCTACAATGAGCAGTTCTTC. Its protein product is CASSLVSASYNEQFF.

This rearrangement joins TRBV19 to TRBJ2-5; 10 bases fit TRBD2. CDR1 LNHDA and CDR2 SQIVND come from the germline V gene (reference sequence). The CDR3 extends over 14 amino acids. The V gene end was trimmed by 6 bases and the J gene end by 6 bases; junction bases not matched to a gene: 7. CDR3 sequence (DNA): TGTGCCAGTAGCGAACTAGCGGGATTTAAGACCCAGTACTTC. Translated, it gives CASSELAGFKTQYF.

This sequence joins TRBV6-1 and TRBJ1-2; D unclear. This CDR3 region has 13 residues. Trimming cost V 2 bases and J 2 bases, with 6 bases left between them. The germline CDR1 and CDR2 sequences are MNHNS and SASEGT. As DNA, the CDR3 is TGTGCCAGCAGTGAATTGGCCAACTATGGCTACACCTTC. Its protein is CASSELANYGYTF.

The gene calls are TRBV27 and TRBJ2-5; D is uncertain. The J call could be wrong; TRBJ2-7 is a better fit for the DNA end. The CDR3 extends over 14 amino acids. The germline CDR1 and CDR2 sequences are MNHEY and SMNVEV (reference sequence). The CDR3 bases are TGTGCCAGCAGTTTATTCCCGAGCTCCTACGAGCAGTACTTC. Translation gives CASSLFPSSYEQYF.

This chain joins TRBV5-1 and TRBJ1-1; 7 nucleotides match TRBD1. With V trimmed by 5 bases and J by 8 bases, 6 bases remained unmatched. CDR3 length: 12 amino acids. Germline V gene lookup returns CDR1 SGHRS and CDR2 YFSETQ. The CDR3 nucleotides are TGCGCCAGCAGGGGGGGACAGTCCGAAGCTTTCTTT. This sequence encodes CASRGGQSEAFF.

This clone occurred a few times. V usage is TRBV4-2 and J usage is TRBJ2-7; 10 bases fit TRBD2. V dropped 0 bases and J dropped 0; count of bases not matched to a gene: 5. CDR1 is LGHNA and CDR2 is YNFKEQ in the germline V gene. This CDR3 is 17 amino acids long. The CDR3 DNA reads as TGTGCCAGCAGCCAAGACCTACTAGCGGGGAACTCCTACGAGCAGTACTTC. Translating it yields CASSQDLLAGNSYEQYF.

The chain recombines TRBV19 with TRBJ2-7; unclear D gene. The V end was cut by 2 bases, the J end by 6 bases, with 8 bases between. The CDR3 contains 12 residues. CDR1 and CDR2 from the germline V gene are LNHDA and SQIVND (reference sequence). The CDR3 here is CASSIPGLEQYF. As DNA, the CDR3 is TGTGCCAGTAGTATACCCGGGCTCGAGCAGTACTTC. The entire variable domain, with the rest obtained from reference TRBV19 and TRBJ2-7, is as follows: DGGITQSPKYLFRKEGQNVTLSCEQNLNHDAMYWYRQDPGQGLRLIYYSQIVNDFQKGDIAEGYSVSREKKESFPLTVTSAQKNPTAFYLCASSIPGLEQYFGPGTRLTVT.

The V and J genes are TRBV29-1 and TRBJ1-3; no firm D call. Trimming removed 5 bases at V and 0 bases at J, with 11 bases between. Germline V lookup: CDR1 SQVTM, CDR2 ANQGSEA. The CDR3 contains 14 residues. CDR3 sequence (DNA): TGCAGCGTTTACCCAGCCAACTCTGGAAACACCATATATTTT. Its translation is CSVYPANSGNTIYF.

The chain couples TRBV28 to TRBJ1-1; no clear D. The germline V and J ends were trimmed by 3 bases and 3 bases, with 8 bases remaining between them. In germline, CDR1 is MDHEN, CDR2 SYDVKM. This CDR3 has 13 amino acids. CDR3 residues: CASSLPRYTEAFF. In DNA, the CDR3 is TGTGCCAGCAGTTTGCCCAGGTACACTGAAGCTTTCTTT.

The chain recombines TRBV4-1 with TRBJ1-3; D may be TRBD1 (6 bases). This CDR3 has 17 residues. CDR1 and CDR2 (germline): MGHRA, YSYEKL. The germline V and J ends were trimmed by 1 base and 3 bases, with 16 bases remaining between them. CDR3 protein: CASSQVSPGGGGNTIYF. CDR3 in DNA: TGCGCCAGCAGCCAAGTGTCGCCCGGAGGGGGTGGAAACACCATATATTTT.

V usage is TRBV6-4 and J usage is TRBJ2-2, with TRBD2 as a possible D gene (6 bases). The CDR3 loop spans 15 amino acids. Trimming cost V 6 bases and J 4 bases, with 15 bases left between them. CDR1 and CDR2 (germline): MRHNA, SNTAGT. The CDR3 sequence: CASRDGTSSTGELFF. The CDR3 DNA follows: TGTGCCAGCAGGGATGGCACTAGCAGCACCGGGGAGCTGTTTTTT.

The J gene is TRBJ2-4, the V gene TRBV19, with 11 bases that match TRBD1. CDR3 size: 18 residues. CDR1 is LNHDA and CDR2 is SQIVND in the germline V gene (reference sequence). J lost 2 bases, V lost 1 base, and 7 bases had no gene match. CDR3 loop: CASSIGRGQGATKNIQYF. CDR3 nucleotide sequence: TGTGCCAGTAGTATAGGGAGAGGACAGGGGGCGACCAAAAACATTCAGTACTTC.

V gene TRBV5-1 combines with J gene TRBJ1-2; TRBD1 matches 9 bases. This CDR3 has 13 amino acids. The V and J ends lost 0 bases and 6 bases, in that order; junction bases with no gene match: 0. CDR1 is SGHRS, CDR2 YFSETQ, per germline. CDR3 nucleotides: TGCGCCAGCAGCTTGGACAGGGGGCATGGCTACACCTTC. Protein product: CASSLDRGHGYTF.

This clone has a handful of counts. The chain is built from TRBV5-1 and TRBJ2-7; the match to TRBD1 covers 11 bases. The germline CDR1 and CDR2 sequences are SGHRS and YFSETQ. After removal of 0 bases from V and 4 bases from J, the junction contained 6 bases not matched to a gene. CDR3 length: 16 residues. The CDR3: CASSLAPGQGGYEQYF. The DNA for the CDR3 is TGCGCCAGCAGCTTGGCACCGGGACAGGGGGGGTACGAGCAGTACTTC.

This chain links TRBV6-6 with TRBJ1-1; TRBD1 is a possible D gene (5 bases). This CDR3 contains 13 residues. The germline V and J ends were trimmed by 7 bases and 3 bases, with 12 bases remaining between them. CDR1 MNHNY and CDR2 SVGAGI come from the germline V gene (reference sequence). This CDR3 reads CASTRGQDTEAFF. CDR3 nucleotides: TGTGCCAGCACGAGGGGCCAGGACACTGAAGCTTTCTTT.

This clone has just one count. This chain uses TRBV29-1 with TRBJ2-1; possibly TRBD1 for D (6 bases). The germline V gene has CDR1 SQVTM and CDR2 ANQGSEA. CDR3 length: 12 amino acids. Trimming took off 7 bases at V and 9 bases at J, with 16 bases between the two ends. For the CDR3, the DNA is TGCAGCGCCCGGGACAACTTTAGTGAGCAGTTCTTC. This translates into CSARDNFSEQFF.

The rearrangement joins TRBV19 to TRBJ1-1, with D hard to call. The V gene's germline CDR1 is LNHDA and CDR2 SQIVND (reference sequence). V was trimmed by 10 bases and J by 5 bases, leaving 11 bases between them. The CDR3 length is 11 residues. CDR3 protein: CATNHGTEAFF. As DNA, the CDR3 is TGTGCCACCAACCACGGGACTGAAGCTTTCTTT. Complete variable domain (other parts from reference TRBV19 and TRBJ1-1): DGGITQSPKYLFRKEGQNVTLSCEQNLNHDAMYWYRQDPGQGLRLIYYSQIVNDFQKGDIAEGYSVSREKKESFPLTVTSAQKNPTAFYLCATNHGTEAFFGQGTRLTVV.

CDR3 in amino acids: CASSRLAVSYNEQFF. CDR3 bases: TGCGCCAGCAGCCGACTAGCGGTTTCCTACAATGAGCAGTTCTTC. V is TRBV4-1 and J is TRBJ2-1; TRBD2 agrees at 9 bases. The germline CDR1 and CDR2 sequences are MGHRA and YSYEKL. There are 15 residues in the CDR3. Trimming cost V 4 bases and J 1 base; bases outside gene matches: 2.

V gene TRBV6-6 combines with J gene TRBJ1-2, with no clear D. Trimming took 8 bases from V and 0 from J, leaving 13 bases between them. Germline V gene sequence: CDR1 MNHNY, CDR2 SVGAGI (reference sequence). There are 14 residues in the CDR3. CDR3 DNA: TGTGCCAGCTCCCCCTGGGAAGCTAACTATGGCTACACCTTC. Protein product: CASSPWEANYGYTF.